The clone carrying this T cell receptor (beta chain) appeared many times. The length of the CDR3 is 15 residues. Trimming pared 6 bases from V and 4 bases from J, leaving 19 bases between. The germline V gene has CDR1 MNHEY and CDR2 SVGEGT. The data stem from a study of blood T cells in healthy people across ages. PCR was performed a second time for about 6 to 11 cycles using a sample-barcoded 5' primer and a J-beta primer mix. One entry per CDR3 protein, called by TCRdb with MiXCR from the 5' RACE reads. The table shows some 900,000 distinct CDR3 sequences, with 25% to 35% occurring only once. The V call is TRBV6-2 or TRBV6-3, the J call TRBJ2-7; no reliable D call. The specimen was blood. This clonotype originated in an elderly woman in good health. CDR3 bases: TGTGCCAGCAGATCCCCTGATTTCACCTCTTACGAGCAGTACTTC. Translating gives CASRSPDFTSYEQYF.